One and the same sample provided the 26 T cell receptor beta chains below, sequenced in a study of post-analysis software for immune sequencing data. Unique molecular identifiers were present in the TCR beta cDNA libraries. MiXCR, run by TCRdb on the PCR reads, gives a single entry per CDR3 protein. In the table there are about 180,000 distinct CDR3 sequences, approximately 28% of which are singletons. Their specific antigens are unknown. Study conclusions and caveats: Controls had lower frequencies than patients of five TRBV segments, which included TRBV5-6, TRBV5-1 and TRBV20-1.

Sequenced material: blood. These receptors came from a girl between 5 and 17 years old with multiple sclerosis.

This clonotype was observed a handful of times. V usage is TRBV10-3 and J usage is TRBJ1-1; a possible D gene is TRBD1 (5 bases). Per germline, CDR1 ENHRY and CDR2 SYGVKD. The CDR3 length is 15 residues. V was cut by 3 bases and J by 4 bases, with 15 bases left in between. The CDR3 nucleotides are TGTGCCATCAGTGACCCGCAGAGGGGAGTCACTGAAGCTTTCTTT. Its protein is CAISDPQRGVTEAFF.

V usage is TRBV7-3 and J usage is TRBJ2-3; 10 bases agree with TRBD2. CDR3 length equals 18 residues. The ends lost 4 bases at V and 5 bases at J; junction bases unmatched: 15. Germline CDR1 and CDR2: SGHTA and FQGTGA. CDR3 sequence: CASSSPAGLAGAGDTQYF. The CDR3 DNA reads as TGTGCCAGCAGCTCCCCGGCGGGGCTAGCGGGAGCGGGAGATACGCAGTATTTT.

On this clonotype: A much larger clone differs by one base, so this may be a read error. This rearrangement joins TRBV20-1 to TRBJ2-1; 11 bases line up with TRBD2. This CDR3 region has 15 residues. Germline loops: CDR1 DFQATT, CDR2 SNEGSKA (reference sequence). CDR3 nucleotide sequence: TGCAGTGCTAGAGATGGGCTAGCGGGAGGCGATGAGCCGTTCTTC. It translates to CSARDGLAGGDEPFF.

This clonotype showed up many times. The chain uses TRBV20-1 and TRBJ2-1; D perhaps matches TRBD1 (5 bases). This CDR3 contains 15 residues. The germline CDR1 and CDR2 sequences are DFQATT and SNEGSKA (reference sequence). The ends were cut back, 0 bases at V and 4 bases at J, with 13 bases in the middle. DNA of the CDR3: TGCAGTGCTAGAGATCTACGTGGGGCTTACAATGAGCAGTTCTTC. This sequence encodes CSARDLRGAYNEQFF.

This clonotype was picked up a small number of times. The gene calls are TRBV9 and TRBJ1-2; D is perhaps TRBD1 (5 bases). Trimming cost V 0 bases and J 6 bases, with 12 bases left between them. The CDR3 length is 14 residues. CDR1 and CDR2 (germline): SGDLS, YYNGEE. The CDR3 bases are TGTGCCAGCAGCGTAGCTATAGGGGAAGATGGCTACACCTTC. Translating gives CASSVAIGEDGYTF.

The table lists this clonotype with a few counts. Here the CDR3 DNA reads TGTGCCAGCTCACCCGGGATAGCGGGAGATTTTGAGCAGTTCTTC. Translation gives CASSPGIAGDFEQFF. The chain employs TRBV18 and TRBJ2-1, with TRBD2 matching 9 bases. This CDR3 region has 15 residues. The germline V gene encodes CDR1 KGHSH and CDR2 LQKENI. V lost 3 bases, J lost 9 bases, and 9 bases stayed unmatched.

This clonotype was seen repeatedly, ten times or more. The CDR3 DNA reads TGTGCCAGCAGCGCGGCTAAAGAGACCCAGTACTTC. It translates to CASSAAKETQYF. The V and J genes are TRBV7-9 and TRBJ2-5, with D uncertain. Germline V gene sequence: CDR1 SEHNR, CDR2 FQNEAQ (reference sequence). The CDR3 has 12 residues. V was clipped by 5 bases and J by 3 bases, with 7 bases between them.

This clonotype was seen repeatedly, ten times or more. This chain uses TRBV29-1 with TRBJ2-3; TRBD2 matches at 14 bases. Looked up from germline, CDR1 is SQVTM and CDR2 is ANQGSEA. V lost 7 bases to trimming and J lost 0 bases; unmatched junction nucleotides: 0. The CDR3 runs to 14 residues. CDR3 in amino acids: CSGLAGGSTDTQYF. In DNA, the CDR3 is TGCAGCGGACTAGCGGGAGGGAGCACAGATACGCAGTATTTT.

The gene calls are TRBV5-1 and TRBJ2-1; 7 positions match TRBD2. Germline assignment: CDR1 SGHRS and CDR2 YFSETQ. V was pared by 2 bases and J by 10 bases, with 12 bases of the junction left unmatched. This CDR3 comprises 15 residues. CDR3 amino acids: CASSLPRGDSYEQFF. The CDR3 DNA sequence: TGCGCCAGCAGCTTACCTCGGGGGGACTCCTACGAGCAGTTCTTC.

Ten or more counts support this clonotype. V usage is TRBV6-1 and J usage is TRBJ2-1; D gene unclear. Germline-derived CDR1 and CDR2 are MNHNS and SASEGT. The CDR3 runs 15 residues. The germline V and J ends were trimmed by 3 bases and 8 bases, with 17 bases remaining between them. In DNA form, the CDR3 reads TGTGCCAGCAGTGATCGGTACGCTAGTGGTGATGAGCAGTTCTTC. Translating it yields CASSDRYASGDEQFF.

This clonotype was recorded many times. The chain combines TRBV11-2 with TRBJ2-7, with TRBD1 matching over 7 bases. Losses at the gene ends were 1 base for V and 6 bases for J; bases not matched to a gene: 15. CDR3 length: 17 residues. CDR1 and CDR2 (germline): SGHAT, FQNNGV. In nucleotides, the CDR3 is TGTGCCAGCAGCTTAGCTCTGGACAGGAAACCTCCTAGCGAGCAGTACTTC. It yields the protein CASSLALDRKPPSEQYF. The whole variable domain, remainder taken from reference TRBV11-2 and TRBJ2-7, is EAGVAQSPRYKIIEKRQSVAFWCNPISGHATLYWYQQILGQGPKLLIQFQNNGVVDDSQLPKDRFSAERLKGVDSTLKIQPAKLEDSAVYLCASSLALDRKPPSEQYFGPGTRLTVT.

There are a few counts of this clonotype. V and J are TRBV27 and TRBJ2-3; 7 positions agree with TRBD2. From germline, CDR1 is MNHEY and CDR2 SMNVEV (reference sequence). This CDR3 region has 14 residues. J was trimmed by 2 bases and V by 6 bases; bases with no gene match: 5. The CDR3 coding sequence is TGTGCCAGCAGCAGCGGGATCCTCACAGATACGCAGTATTTT. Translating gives CASSSGILTDTQYF.

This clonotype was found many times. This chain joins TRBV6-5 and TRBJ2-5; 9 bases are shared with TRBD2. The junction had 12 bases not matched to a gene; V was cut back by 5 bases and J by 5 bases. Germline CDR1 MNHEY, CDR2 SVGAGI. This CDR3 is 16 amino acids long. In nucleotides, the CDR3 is TGTGCCAGCAGTCTTATAGCGGGAGAGCTTTGGGAGACCCAGTACTTC. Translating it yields CASSLIAGELWETQYF.

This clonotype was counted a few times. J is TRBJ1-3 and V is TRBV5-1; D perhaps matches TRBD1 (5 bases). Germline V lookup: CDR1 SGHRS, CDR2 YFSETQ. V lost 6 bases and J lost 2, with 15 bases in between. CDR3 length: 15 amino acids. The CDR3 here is CASMRTQGTGNTIYF. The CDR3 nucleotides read TGCGCCAGCATGAGGACACAAGGGACTGGAAACACCATATATTTT.

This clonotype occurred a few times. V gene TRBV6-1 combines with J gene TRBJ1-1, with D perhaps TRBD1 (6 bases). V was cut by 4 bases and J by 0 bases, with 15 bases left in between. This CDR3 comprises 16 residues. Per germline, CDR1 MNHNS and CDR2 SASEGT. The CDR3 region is CASSGPAGTLNTEAFF. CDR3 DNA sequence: TGTGCCAGCAGTGGCCCCGCCGGGACACTGAACACTGAAGCTTTCTTT.

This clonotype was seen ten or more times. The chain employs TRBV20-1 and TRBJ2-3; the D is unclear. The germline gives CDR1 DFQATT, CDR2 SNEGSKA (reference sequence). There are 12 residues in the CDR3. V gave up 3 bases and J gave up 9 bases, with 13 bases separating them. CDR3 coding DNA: TGCAGTGCTAGGTGGCGACAAGCAACGCAGTATTTT. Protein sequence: CSARWRQATQYF.

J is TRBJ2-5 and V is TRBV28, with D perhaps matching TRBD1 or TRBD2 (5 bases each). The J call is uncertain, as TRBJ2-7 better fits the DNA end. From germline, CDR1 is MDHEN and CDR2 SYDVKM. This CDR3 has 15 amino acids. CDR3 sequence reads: CASSLNPRGPYEQYF. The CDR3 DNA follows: TGTGCCAGCAGTTTAAACCCTCGGGGACCCTACGAGCAGTACTTC.

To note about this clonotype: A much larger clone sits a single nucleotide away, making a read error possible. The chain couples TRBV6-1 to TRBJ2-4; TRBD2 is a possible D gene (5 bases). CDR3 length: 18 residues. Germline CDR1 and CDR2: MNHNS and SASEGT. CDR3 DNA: TGTGCCAGCAGTGAAGGGGCGGTTGGACTTATAGCCAAAAACACTCAGTACTTC. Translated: CASSEGAVGLIAKNTQYF.

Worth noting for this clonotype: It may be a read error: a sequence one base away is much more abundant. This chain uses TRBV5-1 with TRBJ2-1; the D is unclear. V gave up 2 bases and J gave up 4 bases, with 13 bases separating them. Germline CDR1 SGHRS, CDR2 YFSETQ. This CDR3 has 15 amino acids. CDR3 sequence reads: CASSLPDILYNEQFF. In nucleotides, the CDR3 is TGCGCCAGCAGCTTACCCGACATCCTGTACAATGAGCAGTTCTTC.

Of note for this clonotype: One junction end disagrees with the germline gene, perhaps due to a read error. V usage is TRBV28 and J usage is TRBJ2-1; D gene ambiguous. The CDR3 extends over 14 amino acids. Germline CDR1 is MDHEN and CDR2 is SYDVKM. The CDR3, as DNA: TGTACCAGCAGTCCCCCCTCACAGCGAAATGAGCAGTTCTTC. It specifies CTSSPPSQRNEQFF.

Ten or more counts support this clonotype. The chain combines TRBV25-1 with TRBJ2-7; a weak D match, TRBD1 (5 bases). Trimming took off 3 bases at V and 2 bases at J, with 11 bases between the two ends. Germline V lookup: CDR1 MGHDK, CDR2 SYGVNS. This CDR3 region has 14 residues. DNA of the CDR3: TGTGCCAGCAGTGAGGGCAGGGCGACCTACGAGCAGTACTTC. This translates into CASSEGRATYEQYF.

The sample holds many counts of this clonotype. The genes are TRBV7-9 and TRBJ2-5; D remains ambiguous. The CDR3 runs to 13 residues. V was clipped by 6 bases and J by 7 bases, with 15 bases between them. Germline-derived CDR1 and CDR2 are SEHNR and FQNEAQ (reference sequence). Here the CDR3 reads CASSQTPDGTQYF. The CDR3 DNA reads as TGTGCCAGCAGTCAAACCCCCGACGGGACCCAGTACTTC.

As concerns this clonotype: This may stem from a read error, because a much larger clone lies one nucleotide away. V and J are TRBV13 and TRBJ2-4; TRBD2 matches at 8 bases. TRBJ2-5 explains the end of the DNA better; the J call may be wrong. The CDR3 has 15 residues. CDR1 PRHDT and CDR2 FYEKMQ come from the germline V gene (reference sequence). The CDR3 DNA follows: TGTGCCAGCAGCCTCGTAGCGGGACCTAAAGAGACCCAGTACTTC. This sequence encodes CASSLVAGPKETQYF.

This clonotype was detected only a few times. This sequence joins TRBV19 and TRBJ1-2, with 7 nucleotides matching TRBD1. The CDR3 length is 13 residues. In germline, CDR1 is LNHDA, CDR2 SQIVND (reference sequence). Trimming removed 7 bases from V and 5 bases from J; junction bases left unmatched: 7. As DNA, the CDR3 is TGTGCCAGTACCAACCGGGACAGATATGGCTACACCTTC. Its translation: CASTNRDRYGYTF.

CDR3 DNA: TGCGCCAGCAGCTTCTCAGGACAGGGCTCGAGCACTGAAGCTTTCTTT. Protein sequence: CASSFSGQGSSTEAFF. The chain uses TRBV5-1 and TRBJ1-1; TRBD1 matches 8 bases. V was clipped by 2 bases and J by 4 bases; unmatched bases: 10. There are 16 residues in the CDR3. Germline values: CDR1 SGHRS, CDR2 YFSETQ. The full variable domain, rest sourced from reference TRBV5-1 and TRBJ1-1, is KAGVTQTPRYLIKTRGQQVTLSCSPISGHRSVSWYQQTPGQGLQFLFEYFSETQRNKGNFPGRFSGRQFSNSRSEMNVSTLELGDSALYLCASSFSGQGSSTEAFFGQGTRLTVV.

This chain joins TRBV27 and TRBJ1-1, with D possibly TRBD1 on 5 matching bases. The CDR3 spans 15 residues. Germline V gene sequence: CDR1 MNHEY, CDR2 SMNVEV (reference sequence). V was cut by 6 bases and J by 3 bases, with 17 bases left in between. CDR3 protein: CASSSDWGVDTEAFF. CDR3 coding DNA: TGTGCCAGCAGCTCAGATTGGGGGGTGGACACTGAAGCTTTCTTT.